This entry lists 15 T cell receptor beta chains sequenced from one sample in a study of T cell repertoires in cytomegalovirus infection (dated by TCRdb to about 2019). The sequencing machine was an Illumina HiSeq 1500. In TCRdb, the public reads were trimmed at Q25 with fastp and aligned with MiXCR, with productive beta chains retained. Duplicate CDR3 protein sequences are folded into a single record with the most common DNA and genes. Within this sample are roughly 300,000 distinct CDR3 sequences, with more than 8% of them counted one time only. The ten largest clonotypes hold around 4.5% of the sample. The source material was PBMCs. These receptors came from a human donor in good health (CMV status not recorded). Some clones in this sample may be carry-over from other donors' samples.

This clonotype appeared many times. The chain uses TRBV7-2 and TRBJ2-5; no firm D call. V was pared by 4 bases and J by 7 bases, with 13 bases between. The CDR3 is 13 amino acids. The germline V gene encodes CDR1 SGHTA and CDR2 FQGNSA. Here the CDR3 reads CASSSSELRTQYF. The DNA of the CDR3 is TGTGCCAGCAGCTCGTCGGAGTTGAGGACCCAGTACTTC. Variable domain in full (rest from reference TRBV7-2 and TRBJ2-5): GAGVSQSPSNKVTEKGKDVELRCDPISGHTALYWYRQSLGQGLEFLIYFQGNSAPDKSGLPSDRFSAERTGGSVSTLTIQRTQQEDSAVYLCASSSSELRTQYFGPGTRLLVL.

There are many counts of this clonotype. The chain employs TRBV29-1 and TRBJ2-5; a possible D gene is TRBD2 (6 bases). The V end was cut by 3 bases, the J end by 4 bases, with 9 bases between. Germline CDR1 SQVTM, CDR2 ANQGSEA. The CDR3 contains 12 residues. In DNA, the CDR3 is TGCAGCGTTGATGGCGGGGCAGAGACCCAGTACTTC. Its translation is CSVDGGAETQYF.

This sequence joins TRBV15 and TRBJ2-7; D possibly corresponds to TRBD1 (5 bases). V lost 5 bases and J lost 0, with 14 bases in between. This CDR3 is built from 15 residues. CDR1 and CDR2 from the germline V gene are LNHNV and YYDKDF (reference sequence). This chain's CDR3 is CATSDHRQSSYEQYF. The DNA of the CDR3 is TGTGCCACCAGCGACCACAGGCAGTCCTCCTACGAGCAGTACTTC.

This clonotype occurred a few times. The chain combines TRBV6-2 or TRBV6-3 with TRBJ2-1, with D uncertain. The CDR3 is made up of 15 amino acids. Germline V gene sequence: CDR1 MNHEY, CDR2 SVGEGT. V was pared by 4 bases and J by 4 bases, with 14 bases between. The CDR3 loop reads CASSSTPNSYNEQFF. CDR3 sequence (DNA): TGTGCCAGCAGTTCGACACCTAACTCGTACAATGAGCAGTTCTTC.

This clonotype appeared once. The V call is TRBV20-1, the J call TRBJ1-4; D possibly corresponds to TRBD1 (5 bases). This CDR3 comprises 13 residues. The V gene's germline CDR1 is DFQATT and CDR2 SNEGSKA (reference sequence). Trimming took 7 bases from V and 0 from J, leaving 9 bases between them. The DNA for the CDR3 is TGCAGTGTTCTAGGGGCAACTAATGAAAAACTGTTTTTT. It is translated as CSVLGATNEKLFF.

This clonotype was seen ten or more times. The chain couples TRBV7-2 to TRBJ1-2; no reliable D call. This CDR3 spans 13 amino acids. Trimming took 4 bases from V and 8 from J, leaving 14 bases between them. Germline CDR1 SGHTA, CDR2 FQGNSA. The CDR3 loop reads CASSSGPVGGYTF. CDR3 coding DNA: TGTGCCAGCAGCTCGGGCCCGGTGGGCGGCTACACCTTC.

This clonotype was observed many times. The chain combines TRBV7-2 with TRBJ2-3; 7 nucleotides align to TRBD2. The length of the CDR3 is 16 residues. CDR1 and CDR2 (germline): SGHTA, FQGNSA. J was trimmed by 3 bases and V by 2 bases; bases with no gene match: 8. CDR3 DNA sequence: TGTGCCAGCAGCTTATCGGGCGGGAGAGGGACAGATACGCAGTATTTT. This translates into CASSLSGGRGTDTQYF.

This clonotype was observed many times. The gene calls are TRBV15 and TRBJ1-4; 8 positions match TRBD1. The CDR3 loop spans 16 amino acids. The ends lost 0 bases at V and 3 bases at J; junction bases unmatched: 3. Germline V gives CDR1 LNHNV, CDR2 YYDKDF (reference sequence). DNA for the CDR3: TGTGCCACCAGCAGAGATCGGACAGGGCCTAATGAAAAACTGTTTTTT. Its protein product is CATSRDRTGPNEKLFF.

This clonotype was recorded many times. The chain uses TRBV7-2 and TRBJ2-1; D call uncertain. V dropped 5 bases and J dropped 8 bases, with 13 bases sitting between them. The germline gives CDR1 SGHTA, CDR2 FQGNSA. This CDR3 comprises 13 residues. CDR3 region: CASSGQRLHEQFF. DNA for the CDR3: TGTGCCAGCAGCGGGCAAAGGCTCCATGAGCAGTTCTTC.

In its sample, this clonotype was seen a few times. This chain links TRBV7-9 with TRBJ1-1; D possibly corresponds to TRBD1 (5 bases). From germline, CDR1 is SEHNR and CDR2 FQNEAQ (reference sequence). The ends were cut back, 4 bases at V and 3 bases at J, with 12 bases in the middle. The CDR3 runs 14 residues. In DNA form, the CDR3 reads TGTGCCAGCAGCTCCCTCGGGGGGGACACTGAAGCTTTCTTT. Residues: CASSSLGGDTEAFF.

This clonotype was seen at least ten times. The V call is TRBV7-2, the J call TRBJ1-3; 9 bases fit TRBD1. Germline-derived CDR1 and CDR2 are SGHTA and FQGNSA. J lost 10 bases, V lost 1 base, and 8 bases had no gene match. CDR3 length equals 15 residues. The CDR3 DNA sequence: TGTGCCAGCAGCTTAGGGTCTCGACAGGGGGGGACCATATATTTT. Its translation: CASSLGSRQGGTIYF.

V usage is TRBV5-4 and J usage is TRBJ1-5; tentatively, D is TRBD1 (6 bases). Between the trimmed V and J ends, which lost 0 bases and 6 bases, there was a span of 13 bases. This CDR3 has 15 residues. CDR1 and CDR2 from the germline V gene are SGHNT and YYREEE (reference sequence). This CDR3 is CASSLGGGVTQPQHF. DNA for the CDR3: TGTGCCAGCAGCTTGGGAGGGGGAGTCACTCAGCCCCAGCATTTT.

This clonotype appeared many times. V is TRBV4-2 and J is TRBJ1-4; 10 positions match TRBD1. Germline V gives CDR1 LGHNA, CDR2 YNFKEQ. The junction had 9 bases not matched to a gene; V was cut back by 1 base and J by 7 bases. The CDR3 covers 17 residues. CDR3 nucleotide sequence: TGTGCCAGCAGCCAAGCGGCCACGACAGGGGGCTCTGAAAAACTGTTTTTT. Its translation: CASSQAATTGGSEKLFF.

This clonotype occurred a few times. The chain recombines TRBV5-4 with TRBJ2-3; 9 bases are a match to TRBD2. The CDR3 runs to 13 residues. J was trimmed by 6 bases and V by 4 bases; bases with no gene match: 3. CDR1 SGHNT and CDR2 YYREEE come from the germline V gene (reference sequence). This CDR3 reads CASSPGTSDTQYF. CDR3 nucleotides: TGTGCCAGCAGCCCCGGGACTAGCGATACGCAGTATTTT.

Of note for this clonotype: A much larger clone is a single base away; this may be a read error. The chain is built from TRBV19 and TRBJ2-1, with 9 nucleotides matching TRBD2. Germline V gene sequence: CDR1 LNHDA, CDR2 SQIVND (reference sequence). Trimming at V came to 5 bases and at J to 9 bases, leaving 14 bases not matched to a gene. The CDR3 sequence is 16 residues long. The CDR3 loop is CASSSPGAGGLIEQFF. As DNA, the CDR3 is TGTGCCAGTAGTTCCCCGGGAGCGGGGGGACTCATTGAGCAGTTCTTC.